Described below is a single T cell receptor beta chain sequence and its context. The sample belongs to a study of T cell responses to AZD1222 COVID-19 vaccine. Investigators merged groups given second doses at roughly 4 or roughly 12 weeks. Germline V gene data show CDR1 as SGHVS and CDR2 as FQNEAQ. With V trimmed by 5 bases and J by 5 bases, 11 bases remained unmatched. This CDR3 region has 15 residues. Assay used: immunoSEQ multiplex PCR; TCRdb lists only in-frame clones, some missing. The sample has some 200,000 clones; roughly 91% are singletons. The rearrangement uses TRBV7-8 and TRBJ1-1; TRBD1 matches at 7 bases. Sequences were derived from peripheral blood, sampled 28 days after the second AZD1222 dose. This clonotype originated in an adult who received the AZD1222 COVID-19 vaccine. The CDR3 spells CASSGHRGGETEAFF. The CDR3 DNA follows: TGTGCCAGCAGCGGCCACAGGGGAGGCGAGACTGAAGCTTTCTTT.